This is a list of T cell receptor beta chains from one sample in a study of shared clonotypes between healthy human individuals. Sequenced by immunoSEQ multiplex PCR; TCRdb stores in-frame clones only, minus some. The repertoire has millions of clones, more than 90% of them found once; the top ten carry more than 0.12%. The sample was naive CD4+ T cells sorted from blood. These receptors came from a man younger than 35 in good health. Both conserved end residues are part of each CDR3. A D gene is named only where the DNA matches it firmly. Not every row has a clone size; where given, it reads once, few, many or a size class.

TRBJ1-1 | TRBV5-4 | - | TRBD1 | TGTGCCAGCAGCAAGGGACAGGGGGCTACTGAAGCTTTCTTT | CASSKGQGATEAFF
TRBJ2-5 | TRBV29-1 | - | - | TGCAGCGTTGCCGCGGGGCAAGAGACCCAGTACTTC | CSVAAGQETQYF
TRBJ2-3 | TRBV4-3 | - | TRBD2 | TGCGCCAGCAGCCAAGGGTGGACTAGCGACAATACGCAGTATTTT | CASSQGWTSDNTQYF
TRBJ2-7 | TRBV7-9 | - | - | TGTGCCAGCAGCTTAGGAAGTCACGAGCAGTACTTC | CASSLGSHEQYF
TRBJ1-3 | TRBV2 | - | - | TGTGCCAGCAGCGCCGGCGGAGGGTTTTCTGGAAACACCATATATTTT | CASSAGGGFSGNTIYF
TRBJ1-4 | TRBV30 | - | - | TGTGCCTGGAGTGTAGGGGCAACTAATGAAAAACTGTTTTTT | CAWSVGATNEKLFF
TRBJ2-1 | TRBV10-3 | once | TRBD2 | TGTGCCATCAGTGAGTCCGGCGGGAGGGCCGAACCCTACAATGAGCAGTTCTTC | CAISESGGRAEPYNEQFF
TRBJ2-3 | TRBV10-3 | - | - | TGTGCCATCAGGGCCGCCGGGACGGTGACAGATACGCAGTATTTT | CAIRAAGTVTDTQYF
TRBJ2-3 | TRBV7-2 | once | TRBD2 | TGTGCCAGCAGAGCGGGAGTGGGCACAGATACGCAGTATTTT | CASRAGVGTDTQYF
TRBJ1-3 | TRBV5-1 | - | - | TGCGCCAGCAGCTTTGATTCCCCGCGGACTGGAAACACCATATATTTT | CASSFDSPRTGNTIYF
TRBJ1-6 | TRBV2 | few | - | TGTGCCAGCAGTGAAGCGCCGGGGCGGAGCTCCTATAATTCACCCCTCCACTTT | CASSEAPGRSSYNSPLHF
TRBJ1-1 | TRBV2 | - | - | TGTGCCAGCATGGGGAATGGGAACACTGAAGCTTTCTTT | CASMGNGNTEAFF
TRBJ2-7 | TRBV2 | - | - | TGTGCCAGCACCCACCTGGGAACTGGAACCTACGAGCAGTACTTC | CASTHLGTGTYEQYF
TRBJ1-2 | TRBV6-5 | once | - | TGTGCCAGCAGGGGGGGCGCGGAGGGCTACACCTTC | CASRGGAEGYTF